Sequencing of this TCR beta chain was carried out in a study of CD8+ T cells in alopecia areata. About the study: By percentage of affected scalp area, the severity of treated patients was scored. General observations from the study: For lesional scalp, especially alopecia totalis/universalis, clonality was higher than in normal scalp. Mice gave a clearer picture of TCR sharing than patients did, possibly for HLA-related reasons.

cDNA prepared by RNA extraction and subsequent reverse transcription served as the template for sequencing. Data came from immunoSEQ multiplex PCR; TCRdb stores just in-frame clones and leaves some out. Of about 120,000 clones in the sample, over 55% are singletons; the top ten hold 4.5% to 6%. On this clone itself: Its matching antigen is unknown.

Treatment given: oral pan-JAK inhibitor, 5-10 mg twice daily. Sampling of alopecia areata patients yielded lesional scalp punch biopsies as well as peripheral blood. The sequencing here drew on CD4+ T cells sorted from blood, taken at week 4, from a patient treated with tofacitinib. This TCR came from a human donor with alopecia areata.

The CDR3 region is CASSLRQEMNTEAFF. The CDR3 DNA reads as TGCGCCAGCAGCTTGAGACAGGAGATGAACACTGAAGCTTTCTTT. The rearrangement uses TRBV5-1 and TRBJ1-1, with D possibly matching TRBD1 (6 bases). The CDR3 has 15 amino acids. Germline values: CDR1 SGHRS, CDR2 YFSETQ. V lost 1 base to trimming and J lost 0 bases, with 10 bases between them.